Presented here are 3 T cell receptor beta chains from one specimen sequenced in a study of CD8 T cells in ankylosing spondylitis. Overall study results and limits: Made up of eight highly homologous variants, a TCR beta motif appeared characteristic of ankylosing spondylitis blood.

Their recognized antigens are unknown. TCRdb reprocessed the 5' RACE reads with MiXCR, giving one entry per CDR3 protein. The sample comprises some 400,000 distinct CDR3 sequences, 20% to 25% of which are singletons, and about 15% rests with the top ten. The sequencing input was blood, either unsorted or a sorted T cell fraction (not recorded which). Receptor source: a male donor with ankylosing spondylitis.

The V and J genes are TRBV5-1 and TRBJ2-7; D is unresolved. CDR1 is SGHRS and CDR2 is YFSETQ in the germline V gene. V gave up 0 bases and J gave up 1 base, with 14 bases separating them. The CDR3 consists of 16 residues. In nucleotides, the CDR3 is TGCGCCAGCAGCTTGGCTTTGGATTTTGGGTCCTACGAGCAGTACTTC. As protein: CASSLALDFGSYEQYF.

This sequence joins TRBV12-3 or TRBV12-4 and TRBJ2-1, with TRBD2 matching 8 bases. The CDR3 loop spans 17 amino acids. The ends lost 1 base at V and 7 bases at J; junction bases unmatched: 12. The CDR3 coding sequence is TGTGCCAGCAGTTTAGAAGGTTTTGCTAGCGGGTTAAATGAGCAGTTCTTC. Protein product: CASSLEGFASGLNEQFF.

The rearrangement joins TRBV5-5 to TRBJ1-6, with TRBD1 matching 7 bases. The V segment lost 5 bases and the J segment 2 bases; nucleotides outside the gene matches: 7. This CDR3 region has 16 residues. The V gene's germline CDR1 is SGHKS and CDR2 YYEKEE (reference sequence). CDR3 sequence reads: CASRPRQGAYNSPLHF. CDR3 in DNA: TGTGCCAGCAGGCCCCGACAGGGCGCCTATAATTCACCCCTCCACTTT.